The sequence of this T cell receptor (beta chain) was determined in a study of blood T cell repertoires in COVID-19. Whole-study context: Italy, Spain and the United States were the sources of the convalescent and acute COVID-19 samples. Nucleic acid was either cDNA or gDNA, and it came from T cells, B-cell-depleted T cells, or PBMCs.

V was shortened by 5 bases and J by 1 base, with 20 bases between the two germline ends. This CDR3 is 17 amino acids long. Germline CDR1 SGHRS, CDR2 YFSETQ. Clones were read by immunoSEQ multiplex PCR, and TCRdb kept only the in-frame ones, dropping some. The table includes around 250,000 clones, about 87% detected once. This clone was detected only once. V and J are TRBV5-1 and TRBJ2-3; TRBD2 might be the D (6 bases). The TCR sequence derives from a woman in her 70s with active or convalescent COVID-19. Sequencing was carried out using peripheral blood. For the CDR3, the DNA is TGCGCCAGCAGAACGGGCGGAGGCGGAGGGGGCACAGATACGCAGTATTTT. Translation: CASRTGGGGGGTDTQYF.